A selection of T cell receptor beta chains follows, all from one sample in a study of blood T cell repertoires in COVID-19. Assay used: immunoSEQ multiplex PCR; TCRdb lists only in-frame clones, some missing. The profile shows 200,000 to 300,000 clones, 75% to 90% of them singletons. The sequenced sample was peripheral blood. The source is a man aged 25-40 years with active or convalescent COVID-19. The CDR3 runs from the conserved cysteine through the conserved F or W. Part of the rows lack a size; the others show once, few, many or a class for expanded clones.

v_gene	j_gene	abundance	CDR3aa
TRBV6-1	TRBJ1-4	.	CASSEVGQGDEKLFF
TRBV5-1	TRBJ2-3	.	CASSAAGGPTDTQYF
TRBV19	TRBJ1-5	.	CASSKDGQGAPRQPQHF
TRBV12-3/TRBV12-4	TRBJ2-2	.	CASRQENTGELFF
TRBV5-4	TRBJ1-1	.	CASSMDRGATEAFF
TRBV4-2	TRBJ2-1	few	CASSQLGHTNNEQFF
TRBV14	TRBJ1-1	.	CASSQGHRGSTEAFF
TRBV6-5	TRBJ2-3	.	CASSYSTGSEDTQYF
TRBV3-1/TRBV3-2	TRBJ2-5	once	CASSLQGLAGGQETQYF
TRBV5-6	TRBJ1-4	.	CASSLLGTNEKLFF
TRBV5-1	TRBJ2-3	.	CASSLSGYGSTDTQYF
TRBV11-1	TRBJ2-5	.	CASSPSTARETQYF
TRBV6-5	TRBJ1-2	.	CASRALNYGYTF